A single T cell receptor (beta chain) is shown here with its context. Its antigen remains unidentified. The sample originates from a study of cytomegalovirus exposure and HLA in healthy donors. Regarding the study as a whole: An Asian-associated ancestry cluster reportedly showed fewer N-insertions than the approximately 700-donor mean in a later analysis. A missense DCLRE1C variant was associated with V- and J-gene trimming of TCR beta chains in a later analysis, and an independent cohort replicated the association.

The CDR3 runs 16 residues. CDR1 and CDR2 from the germline V gene are MRHNA and SNTAGT. With V trimmed by 3 bases and J by 4 bases, 3 bases remained unmatched. Amplification used 60 Vbeta primers and 13 Jbeta primers. The table came from immunoSEQ multiplex PCR; TCRdb's copy has only in-frame clones and leaves some out. Its listing shows about 140,000 clones. Unrecorded immune exposure was likely among donors, who were nominally healthy when sampled. The sample comprised PBMCs. V and J are TRBV6-4 and TRBJ2-3; 14 bases are a match to TRBD2. This TCR derives from a woman aged 18-35 years in good health and CMV-seronegative. For the CDR3, the DNA is TGTGCCAGCAGTGAGTCGGGACTAGCGGGAGCAGATACGCAGTATTTT. Amino acid sequence: CASSESGLAGADTQYF.